Described below is a single TCR beta chain sequence and its context. What it recognizes is unknown. These data originate in a study of cytomegalovirus exposure and HLA in healthy donors. General study points: An analysis that was carried out later associated 16,951 TCR beta sequences with HLA alleles at 0.05 false discovery rate.

It was with 60 Vbeta and 13 Jbeta primers that the PCR ran. Sequencing was performed with immunoSEQ multiplex PCR; in TCRdb, only in-frame clones are kept and a portion is missing. There are approximately 160,000 clones in the sample; about 63% occur only once, and less than 3.5% lies in the top ten. The material sequenced was PBMCs. This TCR was sampled from a woman in her 40s in good health and CMV-seropositive.

The CDR3 protein is CASSGGEAGETYEQYF. In DNA form, the CDR3 reads TGCGCCAGCAGTGGGGGCGAAGCGGGGGAGACTTACGAGCAGTACTTC. The J gene is TRBJ2-7, the V gene TRBV10-1; 8 bases line up with TRBD2. CDR3 length: 16 residues. Germline V lookup: CDR1 WNHNN, CDR2 SYGVQD (reference sequence). Trimming took 4 bases from V and 4 from J; bases not matched to a gene: 12.